This T cell receptor beta chain was sequenced for a study of blood T cell repertoires in COVID-19 (TCRdb year 2020). With respect to the entire study: The collaborator samples originated in the United States, Italy and Spain and spanned the acute and convalescent phases of COVID-19. Where available, HLA class I and class II types were obtained from metadata supplied by the sample provider rather than from assay-based typing. The prospective study material was composed of cDNA or gDNA derived from T cells, B-cell-depleted T cells, or PBMCs. Sample metadata almost always included a de-identified subject ID, COVID-19 status, age in years and sex. Deeply sampled blood TCRbeta repertoires from subjects exposed to, actively infected with, or recovered from COVID-19 were included in the dataset. The samples were drawn from the first 160 participants of the ongoing ImmuneRACE study and from some 1,300 subjects provided by 6 global collaborators. The repertoires were released in a freely available public database intended as a resource for research on the immune response to SARS-CoV-2. Results and caveats for the whole study, not just this receptor: The amount of clinical and demographic metadata varied by source and participant and was provided uncurated.

V and J lose 5 bases and 1 base, and a span of 12 bases separates them. The CDR3 contains 15 residues, cysteine and phenylalanine counted. Just CDR3 DNA is preserved here, 45 bases in frame from base 1. The CDR1 and CDR2 encoded by the germline V gene are SGHAT and FQNNGV. In Seattle, one collaborating source enrolled patients while the infection was active and tracked those patients longitudinally over the course of disease. Collaborating institutions collected whole blood in K2EDTA tubes following their own protocols. For TCRbeta analysis, collaborator samples were shipped as frozen whole blood, as isolated PBMCs, or as DNA extracted from either sample type. The immunoSEQ Assay, a bias-controlled multiplex PCR, was used to amplify TCRbeta CDR3 regions from genomic DNA. In the authors' own workflow: Within the assay, amplification of reference gene primers was used to estimate how many nucleated cells each sample contained. Sequence reads were collapsed and filtered to measure the absolute abundance of every unique TCRbeta CDR3 rearrangement. For each sample, productive Simpson clonality was calculated as the square root of Simpson's diversity index over productive rearrangements. TCRdb holds this immuneACCESS table with in-frame rearrangements only. Some clones are missing; in checked studies, unresolved V genes explain under half, and the rest has no known cause. V, J and clone size reflect that table, while D and trimming were determined from the DNA. This sample lists 150,000 to 200,000 clones; roughly 80% were detected once. The ten largest clones capture approximately 7% of the sample.

As concerns this clone: Its binding antigen is unknown. No per-base quality is available; no much larger clone lies one base away.

The sequence links TRBV11-2 to TRBJ1-3; 6 matching bases give a weak D call of TRBD1. The source of this sequence is a woman aged 40 to 49 with COVID-19, enrolled during active disease. Specimen: peripheral blood. The CDR3 region has the sequence CASSALQGSGNTIYF. The DNA sequence reads TGTGCCAGCAGCGCCCTCCAGGGGTCTGGAAACACCATATATTTT.